A selection of T cell receptor beta chains follows, all from one sample in a study of T-cell reconstitution after alpha-beta-depleted transplantation in children. MiXCR, applied by TCRdb to the PCR reads, yields one record per CDR3 protein. The data hold around 270,000 distinct CDR3 sequences, with over 7.5% observed a single time. The source material was peripheral blood, sampled 360 days after TCRalphabeta/CD19-depleted stem cell transplant. All receptors derive from a female patient aged 2-9 years who had a stem cell transplant for Fanconi anemia, so the T cells may come from the graft donor. CDR3s include the opening cysteine and the closing phenylalanine or tryptophan. D genes are given only for firm matches. Not every row has a clone size; where given, it reads once, few, many or a size class.

- | - | TRBJ1-3 | TRBV12-3/TRBV12-4 | TGTGCCAGCAGTACACGGTCAGGCATTTTCTCTGGAAACACCATATATTTT | CASSTRSGIFSGNTIYF
- | - | TRBJ1-1 | TRBV6-5 | TGTGCCAGCGGGATGGGCACTGAAGCTTTCTTT | CASGMGTEAFF
- | many | TRBJ2-7 | TRBV7-6 | TGTGCCAGCAGCCGGAGGGGGATCGAGCAGTACTTC | CASSRRGIEQYF
TRBD1 | - | TRBJ1-2 | TRBV20-1 | TGCAGTGCTAGATTGCAGGGGGGTGGCTACACCTTC | CSARLQGGGYTF
TRBD1 | few | TRBJ1-2 | TRBV7-6 | TGTGCCAGCAGCACCTCTGACAGGGCAAGCGGCTACACCTTC | CASSTSDRASGYTF
- | few | TRBJ2-4 | TRBV6-5 | TGTGCCAGCAGTTACGAAGGGGCGTCCAAAAACATTCAGTACTTC | CASSYEGASKNIQYF
- | many | TRBJ2-1 | TRBV5-4 | TGTGCCAGCAGCATTCCCAAAACGCTTGAGCAGTTCTTC | CASSIPKTLEQFF
- | - | TRBJ2-5 | TRBV20-1 | TGCAGTGGGGAAAGGCCCCCCGGGAAGACCCAGTACTTC | CSGERPPGKTQYF
- | - | TRBJ1-3 | TRBV9 | TGTGCCAGCACCCCCAGGTGGGACACCATATATTTT | CASTPRWDTIYF
- | few | TRBJ2-7 | TRBV6-1 | TGTGCCAGCAGTGAATTTATGGGACGGTCCTACGAGCAGTACTTC | CASSEFMGRSYEQYF
TRBD1 | many | TRBJ2-4 | TRBV12-3/TRBV12-4 | TGTGCCAGCAGATCGACAGGGGCCAAAAACATTCAGTACTTC | CASRSTGAKNIQYF
TRBD1 | many | TRBJ1-2 | TRBV20-1 | TGCAGTGGGGCCGGGACAGGTTCCTCCTATGGCTACACCTTC | CSGAGTGSSYGYTF
TRBD2 | many | TRBJ2-5 | TRBV5-1 | TGCGCCAGCAGCTTGGAGGTCGGGAGGGTAGAGACCCAGTACTTC | CASSLEVGRVETQYF
- | - | TRBJ1-1 | TRBV5-1 | TGCGCCAGCAGCCCATCAGGGGAGGGGGAAGCTTTCTTT | CASSPSGEGEAFF
- | - | TRBJ1-2 | TRBV15 | TGTGCCACCAGCAGAGATCGGGCCCCCTATGGCTACACCTTC | CATSRDRAPYGYTF
- | many | TRBJ2-3 | TRBV12-3/TRBV12-4 | TGTGCCAGCAGTTTAGCGGGGACCTCAGATACGCAGTATTTT | CASSLAGTSDTQYF
- | many | TRBJ1-2 | TRBV12-3/TRBV12-4 | TGTGCCAGCACCCGTCCTCCTTACTATGGCTACACCTTC | CASTRPPYYGYTF
- | many | TRBJ2-7 | TRBV5-8 | TGTGCCAGCAGCCTGGAGGATGGGTACGAGCAGTACTTC | CASSLEDGYEQYF
TRBD2 | many | TRBJ2-1 | TRBV9 | TGTGCCAGCAGCGTAGTAGCGGGAGAACACAATGAGCAGTTCTTC | CASSVVAGEHNEQFF
- | - | TRBJ1-2 | TRBV10-3 | TGTGCCATCAGTGACCCTTCAGGGATCTATGGCTACACCTTC | CAISDPSGIYGYTF
- | many | TRBJ2-3 | TRBV29-1 | TGTGGGATCGGCACAGATACGCAGTATTTT | CGIGTDTQYF
- | few | TRBJ2-3 | TRBV5-1 | TGCGCCAGCAGCTTGGGGGGGGCGGTCACAGATACGCAGTATTTT | CASSLGGAVTDTQYF
- | many | TRBJ1-5 | TRBV12-3/TRBV12-4 | TGTGCCAGCAGTTTAGTCTGGGGCAGGAATAATCAGCCCCAGCATTTT | CASSLVWGRNNQPQHF
- | many | TRBJ2-1 | TRBV15 | TGTGCCACCAAGGTGACAAGGGAGTTTCGGTCCTACAATGAGCAGTTCTTC | CATKVTREFRSYNEQFF
- | - | TRBJ1-1 | TRBV5-5 | TGTGCCAGCAGCTTCCTTCGGGGCATGGGGACGGACACTGAAGCTTTCTTT | CASSFLRGMGTDTEAFF
TRBD1 | many | TRBJ1-1 | TRBV3-1 | TGTGCCAGCACAGACAGGGGTGGCACTGAAGCTTTCTTT | CASTDRGGTEAFF
TRBD2 | many | TRBJ2-5 | TRBV12-3/TRBV12-4 | TGTGCCAGCAGTTTTCGACTAGCGGGGGGCTATCAAGAGACCCAGTACTTC | CASSFRLAGGYQETQYF
TRBD1 | many | TRBJ1-2 | TRBV15 | TGTGCCACCACCGCTCCGGGACAGACTAACTATGGCTACACCTTC | CATTAPGQTNYGYTF
- | many | TRBJ2-7 | TRBV7-8 | TGTGCCAGCAGCTTAGGGGGCCGATTCTACGAGCAGTACTTC | CASSLGGRFYEQYF
- | many | TRBJ1-1 | TRBV6-5 | TGTGCCAGCAGTTACGGGGGCACTGAAGCTTTCTTT | CASSYGGTEAFF
TRBD1 | once | TRBJ2-5 | TRBV13 | TGTGCCAGCAGCCCTTGGGACAGGCGAGTAGAGACCCAGTACTTC | CASSPWDRRVETQYF
TRBD1 | - | TRBJ1-5 | TRBV6-5 | TGTGCCAGCAGGGACTCGCCGGGACAGGGGCATCAGCCCCAGCATTTT | CASRDSPGQGHQPQHF
- | - | TRBJ1-3 | TRBV4-2 | TGTGCCGGCAGCCAAGGTGTGGAGGCGGAGGGAAACACCATATATTTT | CAGSQGVEAEGNTIYF
- | many | TRBJ2-1 | TRBV2 | TGTGCCAGCAGTGAAGCGACAGCCTACAATGAGCAGTTCTTC | CASSEATAYNEQFF
- | few | TRBJ2-7 | TRBV11-1 | TGTGCCAGCAGTATATTCCGGGACCGGGTCTACGAGCAGTACTTC | CASSIFRDRVYEQYF
- | - | TRBJ1-6 | TRBV7-3 | TGTGCCAGCAGCTTGAATCGGGATGGGCCCCTCCACTTT | CASSLNRDGPLHF
TRBD1 | - | TRBJ1-1 | TRBV6-5 | TGTGCCAGCAGTTACCACAGGGGGGTGGGCACTGAAGCTTTCTTT | CASSYHRGVGTEAFF